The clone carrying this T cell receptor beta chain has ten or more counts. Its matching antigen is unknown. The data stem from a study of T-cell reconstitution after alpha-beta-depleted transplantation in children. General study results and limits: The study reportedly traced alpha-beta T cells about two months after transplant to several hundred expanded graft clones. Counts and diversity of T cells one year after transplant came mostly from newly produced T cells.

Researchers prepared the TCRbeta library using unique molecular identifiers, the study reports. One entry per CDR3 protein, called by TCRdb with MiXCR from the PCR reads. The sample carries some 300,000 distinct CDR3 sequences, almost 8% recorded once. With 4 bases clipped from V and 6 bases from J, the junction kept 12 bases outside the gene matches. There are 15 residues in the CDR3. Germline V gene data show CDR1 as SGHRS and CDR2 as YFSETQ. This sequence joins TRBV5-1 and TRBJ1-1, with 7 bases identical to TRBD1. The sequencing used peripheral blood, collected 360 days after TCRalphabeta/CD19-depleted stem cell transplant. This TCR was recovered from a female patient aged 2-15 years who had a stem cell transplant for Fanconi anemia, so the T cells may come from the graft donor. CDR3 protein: CASSGEGQRNAEAFF. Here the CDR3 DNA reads TGCGCCAGCAGCGGGGAGGGACAGCGAAACGCTGAAGCTTTCTTT.